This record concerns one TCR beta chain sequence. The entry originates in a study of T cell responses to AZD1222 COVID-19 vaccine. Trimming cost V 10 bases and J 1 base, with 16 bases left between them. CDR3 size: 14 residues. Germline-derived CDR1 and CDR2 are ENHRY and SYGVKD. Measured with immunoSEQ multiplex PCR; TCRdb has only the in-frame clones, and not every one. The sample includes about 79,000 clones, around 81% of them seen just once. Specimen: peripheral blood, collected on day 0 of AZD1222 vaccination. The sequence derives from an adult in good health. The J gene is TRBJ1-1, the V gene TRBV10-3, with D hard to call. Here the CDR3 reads CATTAEAENTEAFF. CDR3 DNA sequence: TGTGCCACCACTGCGGAGGCGGAGAACACTGAAGCTTTCTTT.